This passage covers 8 T cell receptor beta chains from one sample sequenced in a study of glioma-infiltrating T cells. Amplification of TCR alpha and beta CDR3 regions from RNA used iRepertoire nested multiplex PCR. In TCRdb, the multiplex PCR reads were re-called with MiXCR into one record per CDR3 protein. In the table there are tens of thousands of distinct CDR3 sequences, 35% to 45% of which are singletons. Sequenced input: glioma tissue, nonneoplastic brain tissue, or PBMCs (not recorded which). Receptor source: a human donor with low-grade glioma or glioblastoma, undergoing nonglioma brain surgery, or in good health (not recorded which).

This clonotype was observed many times. The chain recombines TRBV7-9 with TRBJ2-7; TRBD1 matches at 8 bases. V shed 1 base, J shed 13 bases, and the junction held 3 bases outside the gene matches. There are 11 residues in the CDR3. The germline gives CDR1 SEHNR, CDR2 FQNEAQ (reference sequence). Written as DNA, the CDR3 is TGTGCCAGCAGCTTAGGGGGACAGGCCTACTTC. Encoded protein: CASSLGGQAYF.

The chain uses TRBV20-1 and TRBJ2-7; D may be TRBD1 or TRBD2 (5 bases each). The CDR3 runs 13 residues. Trimming removed 5 bases at V and 3 bases at J, with 14 bases between. In germline, CDR1 is DFQATT, CDR2 SNEGSKA (reference sequence). This CDR3 is CSAVTGPNYEQYF. CDR3 bases: TGCAGTGCTGTTACGGGGCCTAACTACGAGCAGTACTTC.

This clonotype appeared once. A read error is possible here, since a much larger clone lies one base away. The chain couples TRBV6-1 to TRBJ1-6, with TRBD1 identical over 7 bases. The germline gives CDR1 MNHNS, CDR2 SASEGT. The CDR3 covers 15 residues. CDR3 bases: TGTGTCAGCAGTCCCCAGACAGGGAGAAATTCACCCCTCCACTTT. The encoded protein is CVSSPQTGRNSPLHF.

This chain's CDR3 is CASRQLGCAAADTQYF. Written as DNA, the CDR3 is TGTGCCAGCAGACAACTAGGGTGCGCGGCAGCAGATACGCAGTATTTT. The chain uses TRBV7-2 and TRBJ2-3; the D gene is possibly TRBD2 (5 bases). The CDR3 extends over 16 amino acids. Per germline, CDR1 SGHTA and CDR2 FQGNSA. V was clipped by 6 bases and J by 4 bases, with 20 bases between them.

This clonotype occurred once. The V call is TRBV28, the J call TRBJ1-1, with a possible D match to TRBD1 (6 bases). Germline assignment: CDR1 MDHEN and CDR2 SYDVKM. The V end lost 5 bases, the J end lost 5 bases, and 12 bases lay between the germline ends. CDR3 length equals 13 residues. CDR3 in DNA: TGTGCCAGCAGTCCCCCGGGGGCGACTGAAGCTTTCTTT. Translation: CASSPPGATEAFF.

A note on this clonotype: This sequence may be a read error, since a much larger clone differs from it by one base. Written as DNA, the CDR3 is TGCGCCAGCAGCTTTGACCATGGCTCAGATACGCAGTATTTT. This encodes CASSFDHGSDTQYF. The chain joins TRBV5-1 to TRBJ2-3; D unresolved. V was pared by 2 bases and J by 4 bases, with 11 bases between. The CDR3 spans 14 residues. Germline CDR1 is SGHRS and CDR2 is YFSETQ. The full variable domain, its missing parts supplied by reference TRBV5-1 and TRBJ2-3, is KAGVTQTPRYLIKTRGQQVTLSCSPISGHRSVSWYQQTPGQGLQFLFEYFSETQRNKGNFPGRFSGRQFSNSRSEMNVSTLELGDSALYLCASSFDHGSDTQYFGPGTRLTVL.

Here the CDR3 DNA reads TGTGCCAGCACCTCTGTGGGCGGAGGACTAGCGGGGTCACGGGGGGAGACCCAGTACTTC. Its protein is CASTSVGGGLAGSRGETQYF. The chain combines TRBV7-9 with TRBJ2-5; 12 bases are a match to TRBD2. J was trimmed by 5 bases and V by 7 bases; bases with no gene match: 23. Germline V gives CDR1 SEHNR, CDR2 FQNEAQ (reference sequence). This CDR3 has 20 residues.

A single count supports this clonotype. Mismatch with germline at one junction end may stem from a read error. The chain combines TRBV2 with TRBJ1-2, with 10 positions matching TRBD1. The CDR3 spans 16 residues. The germline V gene encodes CDR1 SNHLY and CDR2 FYNNEI. CDR3 coding DNA: TGTACCAGCACCCCGACGGGACAGGGGCCTAACTATGGCTACACCTTC. Translating gives CTSTPTGQGPNYGYTF.